The 14 T cell receptor beta chains below all came from one sample that was sequenced in a study of blood T cell repertoires in COVID-19. Repertoires were generated with immunoSEQ multiplex PCR, while TCRdb's copy carries only in-frame clones and drops some. Here the sample spans about 260,000 clones, approximately 89% being singletons. The specimen was peripheral blood. These receptors were obtained from a man aged 35-49 years who had recovered from COVID-19.

Concerning this clone: The sample contains more than one DNA sequence encoding this CDR3. The CDR3 sequence is CASSVAGGTYEQYF. The DNA of the CDR3 is TGTGCCAGCAGCGTTGCGGGAGGGACCTACGAGCAGTACTTC. V is TRBV9 and J is TRBJ2-7, with 9 positions matching TRBD2. The trim removed 2 bases at V and 2 bases at J, leaving 2 bases unmatched. Germline V gene data show CDR1 as SGDLS and CDR2 as YYNGEE. This CDR3 comprises 14 residues.

The V and J genes are TRBV6-5 and TRBJ2-1, with 8 bases matching TRBD1. This CDR3 region has 14 residues. V lost 3 bases and J lost 8; bases outside the gene matches: 6. Germline lookup yields CDR1 MNHEY and CDR2 SVGAGI. The CDR3 region is CASSYTGGEDEQFF. The DNA for the CDR3 is TGTGCCAGCAGTTATACAGGGGGTGAGGATGAGCAGTTCTTC.

This chain links TRBV20-1 with TRBJ2-3; 10 bases align to TRBD2. CDR1 is DFQATT, CDR2 SNEGSKA, per germline (reference sequence). The CDR3 runs to 15 residues. Trimming cost V 3 bases and J 4 bases; bases outside gene matches: 7. In DNA, the CDR3 is TGCAGTGCTAGTTCCGCCAGCGGGGGGGCAGATACGCAGTATTTT. This translates into CSASSASGGADTQYF.

The J gene is TRBJ2-2, the V gene TRBV5-4; 14 bases agree with TRBD2. The V gene end was trimmed by 3 bases and the J gene end by 6 bases; junction bases not matched to a gene: 7. The CDR3 is 17 residues long. Germline V gives CDR1 SGHNT, CDR2 YYREEE (reference sequence). The CDR3 sequence is CASSWGLAGEGPGELFF. The DNA of the CDR3 is TGTGCCAGCAGCTGGGGACTAGCGGGAGAAGGGCCCGGGGAGCTGTTTTTT.

This rearrangement joins TRBV3-1 (or the pseudogene TRBV3-2) to TRBJ2-1, with 7 positions matching TRBD2. Germline V gives CDR1 LGHDT, CDR2 YNNKEL (reference sequence). The CDR3 has 16 residues. V gave up 3 bases and J gave up 9 bases; unmatched junction bases: 14. CDR3 region: CASSQTGGREFSEQFF. CDR3 DNA: TGTGCCAGCAGCCAGACGGGTGGGCGGGAGTTCAGTGAGCAGTTCTTC.

This chain connects TRBV27 to TRBJ2-1; 10 bases are a match to TRBD1. Trimming cost V 3 bases and J 4 bases; bases outside gene matches: 3. CDR3 length: 15 amino acids. Germline V gives CDR1 MNHEY, CDR2 SMNVEV (reference sequence). The DNA of the CDR3 is TGTGCCAGCAGTTTTGAGGGACAGGGGTACAATGAGCAGTTCTTC. It codes for CASSFEGQGYNEQFF.

This clone has just one count. The chain carries TRBV6-5 and TRBJ2-1; 10 bases are shared with TRBD2. In germline, CDR1 is MNHEY, CDR2 SVGAGI. This CDR3 is 14 amino acids long. CDR3 coding DNA: TGTGCGCTCACTAGCGGGGTTCGGCCGAAGCGTAAGTTCTTC. Protein product: CALTSGVRPKRKFF.

The chain recombines TRBV5-1 with TRBJ1-1; 7 bases align to TRBD1. The CDR3 has 14 amino acids. Trimming removed 7 bases from V and 3 bases from J; junction bases left unmatched: 9. Germline assignment: CDR1 SGHRS and CDR2 YFSETQ. The CDR3 sequence: CASSIQGIDTEAFF. DNA for the CDR3: TGCGCCAGCTCGATACAGGGGATAGACACTGAAGCTTTCTTT. Full variable domain (missing parts from reference TRBV5-1 and TRBJ1-1): KAGVTQTPRYLIKTRGQQVTLSCSPISGHRSVSWYQQTPGQGLQFLFEYFSETQRNKGNFPGRFSGRQFSNSRSEMNVSTLELGDSALYLCASSIQGIDTEAFFGQGTRLTVV.

The chain is built from TRBV5-6 and TRBJ1-2; 9 nucleotides match TRBD1. CDR1 and CDR2 from the germline V gene are SGHDT and YYEEEE. V lost 4 bases, J lost 1 base, and 5 bases stayed unmatched. CDR3 length equals 15 residues. The CDR3 is CASSRDRVFNYGYTF. CDR3 nucleotides: TGTGCCAGCAGCAGGGACAGGGTTTTTAACTATGGCTACACCTTC. The full variable domain, completed using reference TRBV5-6 and TRBJ1-2, is DAGVTQSPTHLIKTRGQQVTLRCSPKSGHDTVSWYQQALGQGPQFIFQYYEEEERQRGNFPDRFSGHQFPNYSSELNVNALLLGDSALYLCASSRDRVFNYGYTFGSGTRLTVV.

V usage is TRBV6-5 and J usage is TRBJ2-7; 9 bases line up with TRBD2. Germline V gene data show CDR1 as MNHEY and CDR2 as SVGAGI. The junction had 9 bases not matched to a gene; V was cut back by 10 bases and J by 2 bases. The CDR3 extends over 14 amino acids. The DNA for the CDR3 is TGTGCCACCCAGCCGGGACTAGCCCCCTACGAGCAGTACTTC. It is translated as CATQPGLAPYEQYF.

This clone was counted once. The rearrangement links TRBV6-2 or TRBV6-3 to TRBJ2-7, with 12 bases matching TRBD2. Germline trimming cut 5 bases from V and 7 bases from J; bases unmatched to any gene: 6. This CDR3 is 14 amino acids long. Per germline, CDR1 MNHEY and CDR2 SVGEGT. CDR3 DNA sequence: TGTGCCAGCAGTAAACTAGCGGGAGGAGGAGAGCAGTACTTC. Translated: CASSKLAGGGEQYF.

The V and J genes are TRBV25-1 and TRBJ2-1; possible D gene TRBD1, 5 bases. V dropped 0 bases and J dropped 12 bases, with 12 bases sitting between them. CDR1 and CDR2 from the germline V gene are MGHDK and SYGVNS. The CDR3 is 13 amino acids. Here the CDR3 reads CASSEYKSRGQFF. CDR3 DNA sequence: TGTGCCAGCAGTGAATATAAATCTAGGGGGCAGTTCTTC.

Concerning this clone itself: Other nucleotide sequences in the sample specify the same CDR3. This chain links TRBV5-1 with TRBJ2-7; D not certain. CDR1 SGHRS and CDR2 YFSETQ come from the germline V gene. With 0 bases removed from V and 4 bases from J, the gap between germline ends came to 8 bases. This CDR3 has 13 amino acids. CDR3 sequence: CASSLDQTYEQYF. CDR3 DNA sequence: TGCGCCAGCAGCTTGGACCAAACATACGAGCAGTACTTC.

The chain joins TRBV5-1 to TRBJ2-2; the D gene is possibly TRBD1 (5 bases). The V end was cut by 4 bases, the J end by 6 bases, with 10 bases between. The CDR3 is made up of 13 amino acids. CDR1 SGHRS and CDR2 YFSETQ come from the germline V gene. The CDR3 here is CASSPRVAGELFF. In DNA, the CDR3 is TGCGCCAGCAGCCCCAGGGTGGCCGGGGAGCTGTTTTTT.